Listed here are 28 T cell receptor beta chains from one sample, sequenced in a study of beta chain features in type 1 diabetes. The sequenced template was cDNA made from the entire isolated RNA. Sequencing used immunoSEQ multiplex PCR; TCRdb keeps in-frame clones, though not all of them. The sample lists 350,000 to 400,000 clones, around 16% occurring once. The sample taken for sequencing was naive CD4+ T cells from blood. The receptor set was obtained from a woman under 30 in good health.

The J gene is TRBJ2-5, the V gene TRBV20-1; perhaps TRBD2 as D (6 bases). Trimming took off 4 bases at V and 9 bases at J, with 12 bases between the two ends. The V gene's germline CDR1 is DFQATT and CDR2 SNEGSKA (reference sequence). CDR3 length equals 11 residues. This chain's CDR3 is CSAKGGWAQYF. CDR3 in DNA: TGCAGTGCTAAGGGAGGTTGGGCCCAGTACTTC.

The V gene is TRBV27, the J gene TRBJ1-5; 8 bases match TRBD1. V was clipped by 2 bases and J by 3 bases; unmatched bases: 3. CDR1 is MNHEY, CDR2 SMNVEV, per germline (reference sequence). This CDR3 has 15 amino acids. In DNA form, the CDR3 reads TGTGCCAGCAGTTTAGGACAGGGAAACAATCAGCCCCAGCATTTT. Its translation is CASSLGQGNNQPQHF.

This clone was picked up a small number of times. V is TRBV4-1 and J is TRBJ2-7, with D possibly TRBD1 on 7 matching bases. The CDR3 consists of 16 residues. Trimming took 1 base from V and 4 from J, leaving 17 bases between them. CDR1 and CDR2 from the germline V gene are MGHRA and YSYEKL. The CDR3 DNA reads TGCGCCAGCAGCCAAGGGAGGGCCAGGGGGGTTTACGAGCAGTACTTC. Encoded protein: CASSQGRARGVYEQYF.

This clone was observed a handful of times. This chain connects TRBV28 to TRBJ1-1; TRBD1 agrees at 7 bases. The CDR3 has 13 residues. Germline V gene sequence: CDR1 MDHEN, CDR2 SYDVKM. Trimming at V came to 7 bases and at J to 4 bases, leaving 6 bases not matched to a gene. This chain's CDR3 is CASIKGAPTEAFF. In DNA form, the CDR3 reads TGTGCCAGCATCAAGGGGGCGCCCACTGAAGCTTTCTTT. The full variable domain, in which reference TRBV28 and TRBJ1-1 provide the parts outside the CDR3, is DVKVTQSSRYLVKRTGEKVFLECVQDMDHENMFWYRQDPGLGLRLIYFSYDVKMKEKGDIPEGYSVSREKKERFSLILESASTNQTSMYLCASIKGAPTEAFFGQGTRLTVV.

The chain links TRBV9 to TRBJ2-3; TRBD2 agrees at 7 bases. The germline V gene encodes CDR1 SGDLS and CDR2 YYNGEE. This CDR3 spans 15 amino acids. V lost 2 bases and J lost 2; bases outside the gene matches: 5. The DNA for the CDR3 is TGTGCCAGCAGCGTCCGGGACTACTACACAGATACGCAGTATTTT. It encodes CASSVRDYYTDTQYF.

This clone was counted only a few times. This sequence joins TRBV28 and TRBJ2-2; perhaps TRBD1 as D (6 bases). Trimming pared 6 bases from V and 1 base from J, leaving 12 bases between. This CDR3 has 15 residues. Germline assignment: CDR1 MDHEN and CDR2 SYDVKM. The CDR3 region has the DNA TGTGCCAGCAGACCACCGACAGGGAACACCGGGGAGCTGTTTTTT. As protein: CASRPPTGNTGELFF.

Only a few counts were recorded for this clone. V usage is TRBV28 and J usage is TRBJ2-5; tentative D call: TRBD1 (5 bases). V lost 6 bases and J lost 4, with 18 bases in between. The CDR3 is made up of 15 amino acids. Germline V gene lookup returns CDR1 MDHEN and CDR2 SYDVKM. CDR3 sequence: CASRFTGRVLETQYF. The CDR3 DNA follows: TGTGCCAGCAGGTTCACAGGCAGAGTCTTAGAGACCCAGTACTTC. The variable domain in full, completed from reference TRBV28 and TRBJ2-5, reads DVKVTQSSRYLVKRTGEKVFLECVQDMDHENMFWYRQDPGLGLRLIYFSYDVKMKEKGDIPEGYSVSREKKERFSLILESASTNQTSMYLCASRFTGRVLETQYFGPGTRLLVL.

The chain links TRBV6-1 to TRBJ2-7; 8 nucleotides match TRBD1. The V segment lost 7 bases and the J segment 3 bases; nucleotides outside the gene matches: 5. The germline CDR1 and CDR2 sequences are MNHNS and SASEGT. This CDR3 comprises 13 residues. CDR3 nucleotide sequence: TGTGCCAGCACCAACAGGGGGTTCTACGAGCAGTACTTC. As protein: CASTNRGFYEQYF.

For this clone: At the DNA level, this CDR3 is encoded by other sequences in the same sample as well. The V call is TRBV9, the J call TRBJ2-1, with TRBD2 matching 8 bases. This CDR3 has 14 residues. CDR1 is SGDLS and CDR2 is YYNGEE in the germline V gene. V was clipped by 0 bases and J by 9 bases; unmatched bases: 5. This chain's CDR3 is CASSVGLAGSEQFF. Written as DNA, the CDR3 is TGTGCCAGCAGCGTAGGATTAGCGGGATCTGAGCAGTTCTTC. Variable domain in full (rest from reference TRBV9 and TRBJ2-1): DSGVTQTPKHLITATGQRVTLRCSPRSGDLSVYWYQQSLDQGLQFLIQYYNGEERAKGNILERFSAQQFPDLHSELNLSSLELGDSALYFCASSVGLAGSEQFFGPGTRLTVL.

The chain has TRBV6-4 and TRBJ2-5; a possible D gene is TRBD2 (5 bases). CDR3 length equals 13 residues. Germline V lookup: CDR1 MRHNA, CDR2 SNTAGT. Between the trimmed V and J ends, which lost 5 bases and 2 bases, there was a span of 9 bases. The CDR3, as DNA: TGTGCCAGCAGTCGGACTGAACAAGAGACCCAGTACTTC. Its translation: CASSRTEQETQYF.

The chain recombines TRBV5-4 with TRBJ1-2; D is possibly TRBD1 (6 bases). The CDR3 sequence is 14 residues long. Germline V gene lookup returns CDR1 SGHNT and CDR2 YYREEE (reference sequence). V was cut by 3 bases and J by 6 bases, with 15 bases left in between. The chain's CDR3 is CASSWGQGRDGYTF. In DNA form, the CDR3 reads TGTGCCAGCAGCTGGGGGCAGGGAAGGGATGGCTACACCTTC.

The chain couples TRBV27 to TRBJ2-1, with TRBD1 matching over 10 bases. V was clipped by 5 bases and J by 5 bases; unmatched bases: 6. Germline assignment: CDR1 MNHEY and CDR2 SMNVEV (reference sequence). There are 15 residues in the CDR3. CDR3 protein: CASSRPGQGNNEQFF. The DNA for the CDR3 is TGTGCCAGCAGTCGACCGGGACAGGGGAACAATGAGCAGTTCTTC.

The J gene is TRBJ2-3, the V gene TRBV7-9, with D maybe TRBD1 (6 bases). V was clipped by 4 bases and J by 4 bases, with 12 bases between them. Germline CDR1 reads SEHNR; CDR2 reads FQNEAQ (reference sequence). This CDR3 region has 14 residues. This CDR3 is CASSSRGSADTQYF. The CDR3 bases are TGTGCCAGCAGCTCAAGGGGGTCCGCAGATACGCAGTATTTT.

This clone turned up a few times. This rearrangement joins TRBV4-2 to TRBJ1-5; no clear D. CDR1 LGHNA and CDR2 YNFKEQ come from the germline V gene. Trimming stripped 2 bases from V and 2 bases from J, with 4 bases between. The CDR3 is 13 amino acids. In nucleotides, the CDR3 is TGTGCCAGCAGCCAACGAGGCAATCAGCCCCAGCATTTT. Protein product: CASSQRGNQPQHF.

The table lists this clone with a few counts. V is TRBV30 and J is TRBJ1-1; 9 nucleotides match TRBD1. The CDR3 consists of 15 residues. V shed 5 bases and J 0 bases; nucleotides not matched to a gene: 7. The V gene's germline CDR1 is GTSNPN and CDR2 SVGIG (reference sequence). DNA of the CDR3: TGTGCCTGGGGGACAGGGCCTTACTTGAACACTGAAGCTTTCTTT. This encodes CAWGTGPYLNTEAFF.

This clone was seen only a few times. DNA for the CDR3: TGTGCCAGCAGTGATGGGGGACTTCACTACGAGCAGTACTTC. Its protein product is CASSDGGLHYEQYF. The chain couples TRBV25-1 to TRBJ2-7; D is perhaps TRBD2 (6 bases). V was shortened by 3 bases and J by 3 bases, with 12 bases between the two germline ends. This CDR3 has 14 residues. Germline CDR1 MGHDK, CDR2 SYGVNS.

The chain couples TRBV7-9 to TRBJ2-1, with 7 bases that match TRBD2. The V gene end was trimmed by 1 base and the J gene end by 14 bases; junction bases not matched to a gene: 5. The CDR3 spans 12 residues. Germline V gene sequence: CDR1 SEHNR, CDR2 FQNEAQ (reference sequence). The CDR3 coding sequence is TGTGCCAGCAGCTTAGGGGAGGGACGAGAGTTCTTC. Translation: CASSLGEGREFF.

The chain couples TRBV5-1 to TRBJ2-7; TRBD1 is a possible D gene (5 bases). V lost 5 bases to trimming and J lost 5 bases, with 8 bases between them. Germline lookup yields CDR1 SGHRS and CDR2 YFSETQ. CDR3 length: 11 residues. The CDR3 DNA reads TGCGCCAGCAGAAAACAGGACGAGCAGTACTTC. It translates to CASRKQDEQYF.

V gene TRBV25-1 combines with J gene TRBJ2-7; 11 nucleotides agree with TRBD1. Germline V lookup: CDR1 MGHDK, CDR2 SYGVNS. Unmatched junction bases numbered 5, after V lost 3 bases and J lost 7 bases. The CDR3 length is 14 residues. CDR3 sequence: CASSDRTGGGEQYF. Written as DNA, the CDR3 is TGTGCCAGCAGTGACAGGACAGGGGGCGGGGAGCAGTACTTC.

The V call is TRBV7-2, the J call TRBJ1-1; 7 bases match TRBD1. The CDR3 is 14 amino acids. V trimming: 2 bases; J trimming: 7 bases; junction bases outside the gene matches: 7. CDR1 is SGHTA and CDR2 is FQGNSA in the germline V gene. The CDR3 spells CASSLRGRAVEAFF. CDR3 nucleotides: TGTGCCAGCAGCTTAAGGGGGCGCGCGGTTGAAGCTTTCTTT.

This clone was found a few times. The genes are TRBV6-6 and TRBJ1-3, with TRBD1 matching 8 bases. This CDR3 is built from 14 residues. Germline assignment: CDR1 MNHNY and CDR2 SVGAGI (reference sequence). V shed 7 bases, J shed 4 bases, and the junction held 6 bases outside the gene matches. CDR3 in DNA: TGTGCCAGCAATCGACAGGGGTCAGGAAACACCATATATTTT. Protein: CASNRQGSGNTIYF.

This chain's CDR3 is CASSLTIPNTGELFF. The DNA of the CDR3 is TGCGCCAGCAGCTTGACTATTCCTAACACCGGGGAGCTGTTTTTT. V gene TRBV5-1 combines with J gene TRBJ2-2; no clear D. Trimming took off 1 base at V and 2 bases at J, with 9 bases between the two ends. From germline, CDR1 is SGHRS and CDR2 YFSETQ. The length of the CDR3 is 15 residues.

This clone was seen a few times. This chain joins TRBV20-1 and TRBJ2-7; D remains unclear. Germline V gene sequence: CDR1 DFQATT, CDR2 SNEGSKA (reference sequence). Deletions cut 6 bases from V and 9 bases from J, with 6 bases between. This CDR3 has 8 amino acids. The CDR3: CSALGQYF. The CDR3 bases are TGCAGTGCGCTCGGGCAGTACTTC.

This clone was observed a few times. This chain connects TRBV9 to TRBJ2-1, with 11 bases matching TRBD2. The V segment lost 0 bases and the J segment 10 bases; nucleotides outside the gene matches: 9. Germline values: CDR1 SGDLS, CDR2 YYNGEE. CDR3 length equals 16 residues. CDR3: CASSVVVAGGEREQFF. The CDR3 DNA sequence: TGTGCCAGCAGCGTAGTGGTAGCGGGAGGGGAAAGGGAGCAGTTCTTC.

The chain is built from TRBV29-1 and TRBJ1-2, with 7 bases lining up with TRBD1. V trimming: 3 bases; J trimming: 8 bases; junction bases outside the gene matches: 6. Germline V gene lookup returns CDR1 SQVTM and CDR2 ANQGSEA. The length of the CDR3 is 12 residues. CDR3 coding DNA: TGCAGCGTTGAGGTACAGGGGATCGGCTACACCTTC. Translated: CSVEVQGIGYTF.

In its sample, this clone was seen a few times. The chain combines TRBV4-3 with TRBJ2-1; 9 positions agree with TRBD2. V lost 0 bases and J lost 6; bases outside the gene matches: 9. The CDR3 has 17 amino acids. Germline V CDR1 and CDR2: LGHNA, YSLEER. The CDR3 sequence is CASSQDLEREAINEQFF. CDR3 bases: TGCGCCAGCAGCCAAGATCTGGAGCGGGAGGCCATCAATGAGCAGTTCTTC.

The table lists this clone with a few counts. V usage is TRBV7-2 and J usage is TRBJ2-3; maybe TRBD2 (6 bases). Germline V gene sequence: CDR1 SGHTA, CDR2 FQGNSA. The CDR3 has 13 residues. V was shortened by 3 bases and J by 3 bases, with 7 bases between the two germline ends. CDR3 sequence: CASSFGGTDTQYF. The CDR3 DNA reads TGTGCCAGCAGCTTTGGGGGGACAGATACGCAGTATTTT.

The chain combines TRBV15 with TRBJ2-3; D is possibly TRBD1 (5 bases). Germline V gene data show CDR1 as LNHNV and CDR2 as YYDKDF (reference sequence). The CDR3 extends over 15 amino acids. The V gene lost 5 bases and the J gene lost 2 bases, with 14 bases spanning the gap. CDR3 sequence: CATSPRQQLTDTQYF. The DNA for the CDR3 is TGTGCCACCAGCCCCAGACAGCAACTCACAGATACGCAGTATTTT.